This TCR beta chain is from a study of blood T cell repertoires in COVID-19. Study as a whole: Donors in the United States, Italy and Spain gave samples during acute or convalescent COVID-19. The analysed material was cDNA or gDNA that came from T cells, B-cell-depleted T cells, or PBMCs.

In the original analysis: Cell counts per sample came from amplifying reference gene primers. Sequencing was performed with immunoSEQ multiplex PCR; in TCRdb, only in-frame clones are kept and a portion is missing. V and J calls and clone size are given by that table; D and trimming were obtained from the DNA. Of more than 150,000 clones listed, about nine tenths were seen once; the top ten hold roughly 20%. Trimming removed 2 bases at V and 6 bases at J, with 14 bases between. Germline V lookup: CDR1 MNHEY, CDR2 SVGEGT. The CDR3 runs 15 residues. This chain uses TRBV6-2 or TRBV6-3 with TRBJ2-1, with no clear D. The clonotype comes from a man between 65 and 85 years old with active or convalescent COVID-19. Sequenced: peripheral blood. In nucleotides, the CDR3 is TGTGCCAGCAGTTACGAGTCATTTCCCCGCAATGAGCAGTTCTTC. As protein: CASSYESFPRNEQFF.